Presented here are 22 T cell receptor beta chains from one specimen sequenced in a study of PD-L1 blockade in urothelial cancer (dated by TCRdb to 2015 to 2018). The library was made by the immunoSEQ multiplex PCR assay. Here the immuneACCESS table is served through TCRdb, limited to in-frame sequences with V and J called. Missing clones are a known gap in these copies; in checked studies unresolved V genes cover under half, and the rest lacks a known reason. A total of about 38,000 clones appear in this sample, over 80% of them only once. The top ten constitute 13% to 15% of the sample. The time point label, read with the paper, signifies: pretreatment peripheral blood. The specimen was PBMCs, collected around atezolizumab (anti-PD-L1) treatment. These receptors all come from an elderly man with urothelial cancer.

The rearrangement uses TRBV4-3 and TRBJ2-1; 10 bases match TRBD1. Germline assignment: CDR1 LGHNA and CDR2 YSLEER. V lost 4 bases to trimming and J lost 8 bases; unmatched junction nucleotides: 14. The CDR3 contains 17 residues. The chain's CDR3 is CASSPTGPGQGVYEQFF. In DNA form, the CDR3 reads TGCGCCAGCAGCCCCACAGGGCCAGGACAGGGGGTTTATGAGCAGTTCTTC.

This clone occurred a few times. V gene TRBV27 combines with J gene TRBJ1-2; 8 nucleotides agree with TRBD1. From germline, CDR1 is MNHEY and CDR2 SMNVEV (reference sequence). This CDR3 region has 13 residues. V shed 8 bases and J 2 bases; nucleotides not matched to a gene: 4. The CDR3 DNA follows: TGTGCCAGCTCATGGACAGGGAACTATGGCTACACCTTC. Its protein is CASSWTGNYGYTF.

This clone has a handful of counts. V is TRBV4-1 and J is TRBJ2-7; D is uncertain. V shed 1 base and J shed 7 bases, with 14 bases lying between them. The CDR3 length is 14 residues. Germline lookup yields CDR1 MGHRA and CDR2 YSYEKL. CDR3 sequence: CASSQASIVSEQYF. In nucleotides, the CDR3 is TGCGCCAGCAGCCAAGCAAGTATAGTGTCGGAGCAGTACTTC.

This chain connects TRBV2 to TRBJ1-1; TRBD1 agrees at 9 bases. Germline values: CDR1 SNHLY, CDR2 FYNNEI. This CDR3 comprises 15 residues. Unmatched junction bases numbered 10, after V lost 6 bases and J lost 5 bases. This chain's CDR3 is CASSEITGGGTEAFF. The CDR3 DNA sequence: TGTGCCAGCAGCGAAATCACAGGGGGCGGAACTGAAGCTTTCTTT.

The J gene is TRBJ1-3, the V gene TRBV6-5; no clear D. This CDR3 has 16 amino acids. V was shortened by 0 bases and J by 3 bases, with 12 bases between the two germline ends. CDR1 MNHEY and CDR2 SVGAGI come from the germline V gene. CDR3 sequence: CASSYSAGGGGNTIYF. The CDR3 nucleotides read TGTGCCAGCAGTTACTCTGCCGGCGGAGGTGGAAACACCATATATTTT.

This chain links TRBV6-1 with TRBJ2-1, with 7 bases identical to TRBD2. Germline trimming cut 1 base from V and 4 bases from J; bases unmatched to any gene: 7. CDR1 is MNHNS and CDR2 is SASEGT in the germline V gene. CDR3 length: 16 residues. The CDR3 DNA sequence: TGTGCCAGCAGTGAAGAGGAGCGGGACCCTTACAATGAGCAGTTCTTC. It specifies CASSEEERDPYNEQFF.

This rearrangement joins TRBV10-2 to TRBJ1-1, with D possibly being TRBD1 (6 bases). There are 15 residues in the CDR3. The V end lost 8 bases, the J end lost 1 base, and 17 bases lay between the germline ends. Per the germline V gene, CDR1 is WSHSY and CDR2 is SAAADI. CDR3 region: CASSNRESKNTEAFF. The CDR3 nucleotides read TGCGCCAGCTCAAACAGGGAGTCGAAGAACACTGAAGCTTTCTTT.

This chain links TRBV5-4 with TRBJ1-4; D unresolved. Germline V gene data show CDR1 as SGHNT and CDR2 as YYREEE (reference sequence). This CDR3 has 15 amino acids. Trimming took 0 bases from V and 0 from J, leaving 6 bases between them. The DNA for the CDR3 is TGTGCCAGCAGCTTGGGGGCAGCAACTAATGAAAAACTGTTTTTT. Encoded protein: CASSLGAATNEKLFF.

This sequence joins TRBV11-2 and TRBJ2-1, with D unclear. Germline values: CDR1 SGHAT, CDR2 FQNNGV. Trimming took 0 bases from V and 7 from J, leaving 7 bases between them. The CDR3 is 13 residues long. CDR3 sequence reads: CASSLERVNEQFF. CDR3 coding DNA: TGTGCCAGCAGCTTAGAAAGAGTAAATGAGCAGTTCTTC.

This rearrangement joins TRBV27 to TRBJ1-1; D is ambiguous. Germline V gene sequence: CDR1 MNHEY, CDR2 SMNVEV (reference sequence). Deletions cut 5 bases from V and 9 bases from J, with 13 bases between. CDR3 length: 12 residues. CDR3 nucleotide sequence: TGTGCCAGCAGTCCTGACTCAAGGAAAGCTTTCTTT. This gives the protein CASSPDSRKAFF.

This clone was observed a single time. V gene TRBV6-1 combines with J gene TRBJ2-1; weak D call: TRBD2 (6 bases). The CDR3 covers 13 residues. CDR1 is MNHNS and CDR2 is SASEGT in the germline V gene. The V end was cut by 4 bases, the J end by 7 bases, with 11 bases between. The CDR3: CASSVYGSNEQFF. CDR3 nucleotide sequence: TGTGCCAGCAGTGTTTACGGGAGTAATGAGCAGTTCTTC.

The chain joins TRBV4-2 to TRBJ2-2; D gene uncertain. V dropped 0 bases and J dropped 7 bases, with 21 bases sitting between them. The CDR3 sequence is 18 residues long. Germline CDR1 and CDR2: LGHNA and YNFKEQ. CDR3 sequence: CASSQDTTSSRRNGELFF. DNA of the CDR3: TGTGCCAGCAGCCAAGATACGACCTCTTCCCGGAGAAACGGGGAGCTGTTTTTT.

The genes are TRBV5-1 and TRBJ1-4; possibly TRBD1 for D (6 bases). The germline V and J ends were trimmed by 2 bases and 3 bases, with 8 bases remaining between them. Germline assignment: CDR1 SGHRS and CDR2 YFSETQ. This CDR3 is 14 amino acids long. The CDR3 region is CASSFQGSNEKLFF. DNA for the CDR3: TGCGCCAGCAGCTTCCAGGGGTCTAATGAAAAACTGTTTTTT.

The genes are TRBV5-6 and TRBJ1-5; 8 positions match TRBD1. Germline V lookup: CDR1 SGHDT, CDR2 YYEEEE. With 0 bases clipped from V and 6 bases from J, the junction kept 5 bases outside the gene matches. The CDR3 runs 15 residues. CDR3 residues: CASSLGAGGRQPQHF. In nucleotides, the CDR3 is TGTGCCAGCAGCTTGGGAGCAGGGGGCCGTCAGCCCCAGCATTTT.

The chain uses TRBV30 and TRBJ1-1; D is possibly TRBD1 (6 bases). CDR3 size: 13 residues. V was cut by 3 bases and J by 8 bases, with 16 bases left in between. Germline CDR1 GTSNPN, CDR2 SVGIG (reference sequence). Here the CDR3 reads CAWSFRGAREAFF. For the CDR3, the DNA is TGTGCCTGGAGCTTTCGGGGGGCGCGAGAAGCTTTCTTT.

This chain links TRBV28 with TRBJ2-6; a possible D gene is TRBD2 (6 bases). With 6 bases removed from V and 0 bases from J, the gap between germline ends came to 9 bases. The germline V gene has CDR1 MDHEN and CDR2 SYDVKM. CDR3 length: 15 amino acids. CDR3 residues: CASSSGSSGANVLTF. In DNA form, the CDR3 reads TGTGCCAGCAGCTCCGGGAGCTCTGGGGCCAACGTCCTGACTTTC.

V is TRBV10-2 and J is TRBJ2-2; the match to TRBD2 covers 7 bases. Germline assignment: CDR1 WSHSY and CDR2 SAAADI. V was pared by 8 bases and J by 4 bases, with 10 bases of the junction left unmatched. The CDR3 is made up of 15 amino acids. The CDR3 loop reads CASGEGGRGTGELFF. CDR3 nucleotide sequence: TGCGCCAGCGGGGAGGGAGGTAGGGGCACCGGGGAGCTGTTTTTT.

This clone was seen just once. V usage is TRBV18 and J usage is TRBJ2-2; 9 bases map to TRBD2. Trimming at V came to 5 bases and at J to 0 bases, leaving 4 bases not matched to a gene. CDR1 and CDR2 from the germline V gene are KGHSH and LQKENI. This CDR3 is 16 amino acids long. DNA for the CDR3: TGTGCCAGCTCATCCGGACTAGCGTCGAACACCGGGGAGCTGTTTTTT. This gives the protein CASSSGLASNTGELFF. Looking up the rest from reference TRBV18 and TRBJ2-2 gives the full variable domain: NAGVMQNPRHLVRRRGQEARLRCSPMKGHSHVYWYRQLPEEGLKFMVYLQKENIIDESGMPKERFSAEFPKEGPSILRIQQVVRGDSAAYFCASSSGLASNTGELFFGEGSRLTVL.

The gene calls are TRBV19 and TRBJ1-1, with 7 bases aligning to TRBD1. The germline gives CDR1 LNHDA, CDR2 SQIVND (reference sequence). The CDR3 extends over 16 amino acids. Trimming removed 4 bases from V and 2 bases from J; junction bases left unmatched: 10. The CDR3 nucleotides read TGTGCCAGTAGTACCCCGACAGGGAGAGGAAACACTGAAGCTTTCTTT. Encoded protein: CASSTPTGRGNTEAFF.

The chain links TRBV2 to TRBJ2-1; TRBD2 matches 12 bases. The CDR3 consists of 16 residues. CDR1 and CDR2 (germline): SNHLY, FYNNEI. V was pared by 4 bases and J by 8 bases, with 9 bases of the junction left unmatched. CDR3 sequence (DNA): TGTGCCAGCAGTGGGACTAGCGGGGCCCTGGGAGATGAGCAGTTCTTC. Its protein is CASSGTSGALGDEQFF.

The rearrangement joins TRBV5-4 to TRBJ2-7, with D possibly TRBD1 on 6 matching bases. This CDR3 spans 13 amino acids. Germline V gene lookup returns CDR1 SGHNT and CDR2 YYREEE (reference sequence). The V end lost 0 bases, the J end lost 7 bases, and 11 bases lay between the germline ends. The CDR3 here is CASSLGGQEEQYF. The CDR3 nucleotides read TGTGCCAGCAGCTTGGGGGGGCAGGAGGAGCAGTACTTC.

The CDR3 DNA sequence: TGCGCCCCGGGGGACAGCCACAATCAGCCCCAGCATTTT. Amino acid sequence: CAPGDSHNQPQHF. The chain uses TRBV23-1 and TRBJ1-5, with 7 positions matching TRBD1. TRBV23-1 is labeled an ORF, and its function is uncertain. This CDR3 region has 13 residues. V was clipped by 11 bases and J by 3 bases; unmatched bases: 7.